The 16 T cell receptor beta chains below were found in one sample sequenced in a study of tumor-infiltrating lymphocytes in primary liver carcinoma. Making TCR beta cDNA involved 400 to 600 ng total RNA and a constant-region primer. Libraries covering TCR beta were generated through three nested multiplex PCR rounds (using a slightly modified ARM-PCR). Forward primers for TRBV1-TRBV30 and a C-beta reverse primer served the first two PCR rounds, at 10 cycles each. Each CDR3 protein gets one entry after TCRdb re-called the multiplex PCR reads with MiXCR. This sample has 99,000 or so distinct CDR3 sequences, with roughly 85% found just once. Scientists recovered RNA and DNA together from roughly 18-30 mg of unsorted bulk tissue. Material: liver tumor tissue from sampling region 3. Subset of the sample: tumor region T3, left-lateral pole. These receptors came from a man aged 40-50 years with primary liver carcinoma and hepatitis B virus infection.

A note on this clonotype: A read error may be the cause here, since a much bigger clone is one base away. V and J are TRBV10-2 and TRBJ2-7; D is perhaps TRBD2 (6 bases). Germline V gene sequence: CDR1 WSHSY, CDR2 SAAADI. CDR3 length: 13 amino acids. Trimming pared 11 bases from V and 0 bases from J, leaving 14 bases between. As DNA, the CDR3 is TGCGCCGGCACGCGGGACGTCTCCTACGAGCAGTACTTC. It yields the protein CAGTRDVSYEQYF.

Points on this clonotype: A much larger clone lies a single base off, so this may be a read error. The V call is TRBV20-1, the J call TRBJ1-2; D ambiguous. This CDR3 comprises 13 residues. Germline V gives CDR1 DFQATT, CDR2 SNEGSKA (reference sequence). The V gene lost 2 bases and the J gene lost 7 bases, with 14 bases spanning the gap. For the CDR3, the DNA is TGCAGTGCTAGAAAAGGGCCTTCGTCTGGCTACACCTTC. This encodes CSARKGPSSGYTF.

This clonotype was observed many times. The chain has TRBV11-2 and TRBJ2-3, with D possibly TRBD1 on 5 matching bases. The CDR3 loop spans 13 amino acids. With 3 bases removed from V and 4 bases from J, the gap between germline ends came to 8 bases. Germline V gene data show CDR1 as SGHAT and CDR2 as FQNNGV. The CDR3 loop is CASSFPGPDTQYF. Written as DNA, the CDR3 is TGTGCCAGCAGCTTCCCAGGGCCAGATACGCAGTATTTT.

This clonotype was picked up one time. The chain recombines TRBV11-1 with TRBJ2-4, with a weak D call TRBD2 (7 bases). Germline lookup yields CDR1 SGHAT and CDR2 FQDESV (reference sequence). The V end was cut by 3 bases, the J end by 2 bases, with 17 bases between. The CDR3 sequence is 17 residues long. The CDR3 sequence: CASSFDRTSGTKNIQYF. The CDR3 nucleotides read TGTGCCAGCAGCTTTGACAGGACTAGTGGGACCAAAAACATTCAGTACTTC.

This clonotype has a handful of counts. The missing conserved phenylalanine or tryptophan at the end of this CDR3 makes a read error likely. This chain joins TRBV4-2 and TRBJ1-1; perhaps TRBD1 as D (5 bases). CDR3 size: 14 residues. Germline loops: CDR1 LGHNA, CDR2 YNFKEQ. CDR3 nucleotide sequence: TGTGCCAGCGGCCAAGATCGGGGGGACACTGAAGCTTTCTCT. Amino acids: CASGQDRGDTEAFS.

Points on this clonotype: This CDR3 is missing its conserved last phenylalanine or tryptophan, likely due to a read error. The chain uses TRBV4-3 and TRBJ2-7; D gene uncertain. Germline CDR1 and CDR2: LGHNA and YSLEER. The CDR3 is 13 residues long. This CDR3 is CASNQYLPYEQYS. CDR3 coding DNA: TGCGCCAGCAACCAATATCTGCCTTACGAGCAGTACTCC.

Concerning this clonotype: This could be a read error, since a much larger clone is one nucleotide away. This chain links TRBV9 with TRBJ1-2; D remains ambiguous. Germline V gives CDR1 SGDLS, CDR2 YYNGEE. Deletions cut 6 bases from V and 1 base from J, with 13 bases between. The CDR3 has 14 amino acids. The DNA for the CDR3 is TGTGCCAGCATCGTTATGGAGGATAACTATGGCTACACCTTC. Translating it yields CASIVMEDNYGYTF.

V gene TRBV29-1 combines with J gene TRBJ1-5; D not resolved. The CDR3 is 13 residues long. Germline V CDR1 and CDR2: SQVTM, ANQGSEA. The CDR3 protein is CRVMSIVNQPQHF. CDR3 nucleotide sequence: TGCAGGGTTATGAGTATTGTTAATCAGCCCCAGCATTTT.

Regarding this clonotype: The final CDR3 position lacks the conserved phenylalanine or tryptophan, pointing to a likely read error. The rearrangement joins TRBV12-3 or TRBV12-4 to TRBJ2-1; D not certain. CDR3 length equals 10 residues. The V gene lost 8 bases and the J gene lost 13 bases, with 12 bases spanning the gap. The CDR3 DNA sequence: TGTGCCAGCTTTAGCTGGGAACAGTTCCTT. Translation gives CASFSWEQFL.

With regard to this clonotype: This clone may be a read error of a much larger clone one base away. The chain recombines TRBV4-1 with TRBJ2-3; TRBD2 agrees at 8 bases. The V gene's germline CDR1 is MGHRA and CDR2 YSYEKL. The CDR3 is 14 residues long. The CDR3: CASSQDIGRGTQFF. CDR3 sequence (DNA): TGCGCCAGCAGCCAAGATATCGGGAGGGGGACGCAGTTTTTT.

As regards this clonotype: At one of its ends the junction is not consistent with the germline gene, which may arise from a read error. The rearrangement uses TRBV30 and TRBJ1-6, with a possible D match to TRBD1 (5 bases). CDR1 and CDR2 (germline): GTSNPN, SVGIG (reference sequence). The CDR3 is 12 amino acids. The chain's CDR3 is CVWNPSGPLLRF. CDR3 coding DNA: TGTGTCTGGAACCCCTCGGGGCCGCTCCTCCGCTTT.

In regard to this clonotype: The junction departs from germline at one end; a sequencing error may be responsible. V and J are TRBV12-3 or TRBV12-4 and TRBJ2-2; D may be TRBD1 (6 bases). The CDR3 totals 16 residues. CDR3 bases: TGTGTCAGCAGCCCATGGACAGCCCTTGACACCGGGGAGCTGCTTTTT. Protein sequence: CVSSPWTALDTGELLF.

The rearrangement links TRBV12-3 or TRBV12-4 to TRBJ2-3; D could derive from TRBD1 or TRBD2 (7 bases each). The CDR3 spans 17 residues. The V end lost 3 bases, the J end lost 14 bases, and 30 bases lay between the germline ends. The CDR3: CASSFRGGRGPTDMRYF. CDR3 nucleotide sequence: TGTGCCAGCAGTTTCAGGGGGGGACGCGGCCCCACGGATATGCGGTATTTT.

With regard to this clonotype: At one end the junction does not follow the germline gene, possibly because of a read error. V gene TRBV7-8 combines with J gene TRBJ1-5, with D maybe TRBD1 (5 bases). The germline V gene encodes CDR1 SGHVS and CDR2 FQNEAQ. The CDR3 consists of 16 residues. In DNA form, the CDR3 reads TGTGCCGGCAGCTTAGTAGACAGAGCGATTAATCAGCCCCAGAATTTT. It translates to CAGSLVDRAINQPQNF.

This clonotype has only one observation. One junction end does not reproduce the germline sequence, and a read error may be involved. V usage is TRBV12-5 and J usage is TRBJ2-1; D not resolved. This CDR3 comprises 19 residues. The V gene's germline CDR1 is LGHNT and CDR2 FRNRAP. The CDR3, as DNA: TGTGCTAGCGGTTTGGTACTGGGTTTGACCGTGGAGCCATACAATGAGCAGTTCTTC. Residues: CASGLVLGLTVEPYNEQFF.

As for this clonotype: One junction end disagrees with the germline gene, perhaps due to a read error. This chain links TRBV14 with TRBJ1-6; D is perhaps TRBD1 (6 bases). Looked up from germline, CDR1 is SGHDN and CDR2 is FVKESK. The CDR3 contains 14 residues. The CDR3 protein is CARTHSGENSSLHF. Written as DNA, the CDR3 is TGTGCCAGGACCCACTCAGGGGAAAATTCATCCCTCCACTTT.